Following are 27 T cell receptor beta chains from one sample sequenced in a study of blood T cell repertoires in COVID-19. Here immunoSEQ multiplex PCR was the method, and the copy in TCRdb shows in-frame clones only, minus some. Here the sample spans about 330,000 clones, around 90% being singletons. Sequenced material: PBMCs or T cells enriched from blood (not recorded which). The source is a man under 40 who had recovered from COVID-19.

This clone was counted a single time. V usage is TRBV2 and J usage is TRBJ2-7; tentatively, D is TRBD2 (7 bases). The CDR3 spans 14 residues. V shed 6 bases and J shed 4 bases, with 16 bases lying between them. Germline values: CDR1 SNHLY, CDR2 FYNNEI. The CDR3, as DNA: TGTGCCAGCAGCCGGGGGGCTTCCCTGTACGAGCAGTACTTC. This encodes CASSRGASLYEQYF.

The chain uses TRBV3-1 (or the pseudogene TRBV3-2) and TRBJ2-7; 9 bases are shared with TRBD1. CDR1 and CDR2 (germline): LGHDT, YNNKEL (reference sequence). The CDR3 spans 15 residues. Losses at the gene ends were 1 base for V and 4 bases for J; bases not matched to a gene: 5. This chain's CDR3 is CASSQAGTGLYEQYF. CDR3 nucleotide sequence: TGTGCCAGCAGCCAAGCCGGGACAGGGTTGTACGAGCAGTACTTC.

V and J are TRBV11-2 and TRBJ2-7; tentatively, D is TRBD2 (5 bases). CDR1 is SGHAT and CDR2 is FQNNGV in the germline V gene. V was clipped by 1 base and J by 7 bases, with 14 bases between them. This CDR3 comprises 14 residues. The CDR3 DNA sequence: TGTGCCAGCAGCTTAGGAGGGAGACCGGGTGAGCAGTACTTC. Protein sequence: CASSLGGRPGEQYF.

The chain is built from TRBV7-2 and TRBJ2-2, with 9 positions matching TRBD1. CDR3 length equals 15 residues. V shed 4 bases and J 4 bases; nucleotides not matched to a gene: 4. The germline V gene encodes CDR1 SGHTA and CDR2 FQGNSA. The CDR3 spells CASSSGTGTTGELFF. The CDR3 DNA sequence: TGTGCCAGCAGCTCCGGGACAGGGACCACCGGGGAGCTGTTTTTT.

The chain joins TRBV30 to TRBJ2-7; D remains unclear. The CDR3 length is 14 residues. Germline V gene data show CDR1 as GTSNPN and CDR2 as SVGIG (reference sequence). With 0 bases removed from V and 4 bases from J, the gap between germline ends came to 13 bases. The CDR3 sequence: CAWSVLEDNYEQYF. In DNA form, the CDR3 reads TGTGCCTGGAGTGTACTTGAAGACAATTACGAGCAGTACTTC.

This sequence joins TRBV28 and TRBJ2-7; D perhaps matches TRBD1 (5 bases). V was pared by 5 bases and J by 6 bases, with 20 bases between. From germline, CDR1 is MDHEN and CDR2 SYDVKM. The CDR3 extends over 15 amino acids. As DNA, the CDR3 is TGTGCCAGCAGTGTAACAGGTTTTGTCCCTCTCGAGCAGTACTTC. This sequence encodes CASSVTGFVPLEQYF.

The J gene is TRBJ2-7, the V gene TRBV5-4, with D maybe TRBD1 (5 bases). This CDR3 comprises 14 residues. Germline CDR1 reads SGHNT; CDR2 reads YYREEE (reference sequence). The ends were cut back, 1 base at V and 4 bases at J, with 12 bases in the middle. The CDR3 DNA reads TGTGCCAGCAGCTTGTCCCAGGGTTTATACGAGCAGTACTTC. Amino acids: CASSLSQGLYEQYF.

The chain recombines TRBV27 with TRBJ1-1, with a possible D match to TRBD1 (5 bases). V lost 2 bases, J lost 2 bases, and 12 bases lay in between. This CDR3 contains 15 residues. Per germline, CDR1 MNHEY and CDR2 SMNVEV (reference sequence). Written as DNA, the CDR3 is TGTGCCAGCAGTTTACAGGGAAGGGGTAACACTGAAGCTTTCTTT. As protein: CASSLQGRGNTEAFF.

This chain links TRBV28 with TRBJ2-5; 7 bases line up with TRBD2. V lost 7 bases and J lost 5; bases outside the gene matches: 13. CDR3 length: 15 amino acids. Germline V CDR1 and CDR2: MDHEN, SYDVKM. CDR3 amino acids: CASMGLAALGETQYF. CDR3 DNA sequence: TGTGCCAGCATGGGCCTAGCGGCCCTAGGGGAGACCCAGTACTTC.

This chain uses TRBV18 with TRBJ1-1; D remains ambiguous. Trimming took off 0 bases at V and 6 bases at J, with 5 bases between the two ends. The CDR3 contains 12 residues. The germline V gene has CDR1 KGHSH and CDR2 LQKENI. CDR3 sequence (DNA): TGTGCCAGCTCACCACCGCAGGCTGAAGCTTTCTTT. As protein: CASSPPQAEAFF.

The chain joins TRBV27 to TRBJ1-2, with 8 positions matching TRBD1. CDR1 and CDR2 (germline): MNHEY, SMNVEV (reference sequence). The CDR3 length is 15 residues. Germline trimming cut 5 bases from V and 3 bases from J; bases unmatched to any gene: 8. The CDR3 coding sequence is TGTGCCAGCAGTACGAGGACAGGGTCGCACTATGGCTACACCTTC. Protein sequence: CASSTRTGSHYGYTF.

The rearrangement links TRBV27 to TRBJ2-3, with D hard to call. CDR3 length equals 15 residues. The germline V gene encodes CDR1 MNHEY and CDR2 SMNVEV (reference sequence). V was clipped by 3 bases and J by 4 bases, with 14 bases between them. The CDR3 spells CASSFRRSPSDTQYF. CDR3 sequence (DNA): TGTGCCAGCAGTTTTCGACGGAGTCCGTCAGATACGCAGTATTTT.

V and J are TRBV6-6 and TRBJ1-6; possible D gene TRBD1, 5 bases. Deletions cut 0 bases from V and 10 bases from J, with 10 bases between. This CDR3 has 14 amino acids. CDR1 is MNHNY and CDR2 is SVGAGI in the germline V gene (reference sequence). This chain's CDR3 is CASSYSPGDSPLHF. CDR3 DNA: TGTGCCAGCAGTTACTCCCCGGGGGACTCACCCCTCCACTTT.

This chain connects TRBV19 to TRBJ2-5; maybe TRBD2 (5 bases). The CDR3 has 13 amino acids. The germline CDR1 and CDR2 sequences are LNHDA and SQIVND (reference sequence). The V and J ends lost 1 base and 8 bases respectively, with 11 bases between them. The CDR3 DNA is TGTGCCAGTAGTATAGGGGATCGGGGAACCCAGTACTTC. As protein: CASSIGDRGTQYF.

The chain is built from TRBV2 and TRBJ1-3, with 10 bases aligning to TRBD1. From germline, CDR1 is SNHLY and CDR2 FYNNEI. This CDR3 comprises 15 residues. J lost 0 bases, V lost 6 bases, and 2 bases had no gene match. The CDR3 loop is CASRGQGPSGNTIYF. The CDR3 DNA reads TGTGCCAGCAGGGGACAGGGGCCCTCTGGAAACACCATATATTTT.

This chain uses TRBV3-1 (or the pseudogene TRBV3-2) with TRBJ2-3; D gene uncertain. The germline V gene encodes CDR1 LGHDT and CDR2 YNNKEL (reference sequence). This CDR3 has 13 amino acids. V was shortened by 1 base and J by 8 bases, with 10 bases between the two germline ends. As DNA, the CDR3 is TGTGCCAGCAGCCAAGCTACGTCTTTTACGCAGTATTTT. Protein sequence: CASSQATSFTQYF.

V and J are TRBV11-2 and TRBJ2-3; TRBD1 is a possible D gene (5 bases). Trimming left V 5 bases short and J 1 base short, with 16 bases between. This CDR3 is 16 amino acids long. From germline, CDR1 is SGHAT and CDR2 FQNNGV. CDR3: CASSALRGGGTDTQYF. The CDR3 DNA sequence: TGTGCCAGCAGCGCGCTAAGGGGTGGGGGCACAGATACGCAGTATTTT. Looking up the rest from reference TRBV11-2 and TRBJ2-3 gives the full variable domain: EAGVAQSPRYKIIEKRQSVAFWCNPISGHATLYWYQQILGQGPKLLIQFQNNGVVDDSQLPKDRFSAERLKGVDSTLKIQPAKLEDSAVYLCASSALRGGGTDTQYFGPGTRLTVL.

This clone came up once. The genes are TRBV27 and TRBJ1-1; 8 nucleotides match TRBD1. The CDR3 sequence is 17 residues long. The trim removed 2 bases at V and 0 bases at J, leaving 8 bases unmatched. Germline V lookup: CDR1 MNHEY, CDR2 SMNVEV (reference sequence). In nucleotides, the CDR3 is TGTGCCAGCAGTTTACGCCAGGGGGCTTTGGTGAACACTGAAGCTTTCTTT. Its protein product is CASSLRQGALVNTEAFF.

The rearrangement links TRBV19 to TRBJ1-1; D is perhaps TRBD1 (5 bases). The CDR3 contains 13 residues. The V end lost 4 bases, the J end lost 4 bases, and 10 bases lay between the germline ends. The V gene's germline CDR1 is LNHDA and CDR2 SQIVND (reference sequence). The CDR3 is CASSTTRGTEAFF. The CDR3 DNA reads TGTGCCAGTAGTACGACAAGGGGCACTGAAGCTTTCTTT.

CDR3 DNA: TGTGCCAGCAGTTACTCCCGGGGTGAGAGCTCCTACGAGCAGTACTTC. Translated: CASSYSRGESSYEQYF. The chain links TRBV6-2 or TRBV6-3 to TRBJ2-7, with D perhaps TRBD2 (5 bases). CDR1 is MNHEY and CDR2 is SVGEGT in the germline V gene. The V and J ends lost 0 bases and 0 bases respectively, with 12 bases between them. The CDR3 sequence is 16 residues long.

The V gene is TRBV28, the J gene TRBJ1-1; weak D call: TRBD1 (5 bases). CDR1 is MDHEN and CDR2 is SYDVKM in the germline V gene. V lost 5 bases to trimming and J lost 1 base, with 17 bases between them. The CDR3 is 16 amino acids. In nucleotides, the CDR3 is TGTGCCAGCAGTCTCAACCCTAGAGACAGGAACACTGAAGCTTTCTTT. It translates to CASSLNPRDRNTEAFF.

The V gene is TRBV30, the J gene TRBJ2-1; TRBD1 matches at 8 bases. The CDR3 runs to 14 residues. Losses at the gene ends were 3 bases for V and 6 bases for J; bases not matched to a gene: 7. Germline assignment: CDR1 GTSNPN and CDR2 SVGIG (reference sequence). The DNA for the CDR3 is TGTGCCTGGAGCCGGGACAGGCTGATCAATGAGCAGTTCTTC. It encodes CAWSRDRLINEQFF.

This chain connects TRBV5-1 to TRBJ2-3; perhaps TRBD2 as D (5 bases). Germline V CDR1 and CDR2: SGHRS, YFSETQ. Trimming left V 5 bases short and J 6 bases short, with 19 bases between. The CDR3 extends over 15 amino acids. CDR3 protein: CASSSARLSGDTQYF. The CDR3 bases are TGCGCCAGCAGTTCGGCGCGATTGTCGGGGGATACGCAGTATTTT.

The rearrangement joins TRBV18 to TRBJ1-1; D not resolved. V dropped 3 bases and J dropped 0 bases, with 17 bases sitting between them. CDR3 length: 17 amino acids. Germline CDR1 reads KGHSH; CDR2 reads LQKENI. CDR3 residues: CASSPLAGSDLNTEAFF. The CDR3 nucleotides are TGTGCCAGCTCACCTCTGGCGGGGTCAGATCTGAACACTGAAGCTTTCTTT.

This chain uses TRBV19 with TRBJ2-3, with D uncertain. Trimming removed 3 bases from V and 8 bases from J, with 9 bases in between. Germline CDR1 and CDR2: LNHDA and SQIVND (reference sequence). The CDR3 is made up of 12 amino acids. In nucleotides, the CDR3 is TGTGCCAGTAGTATTCGGTACGGTACGCAGTATTTT. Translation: CASSIRYGTQYF.

The CDR3 DNA sequence: TGTGCCAGTAGAAAGGGGGTGCATGGCTACACCTTC. Its translation is CASRKGVHGYTF. The V and J genes are TRBV19 and TRBJ1-2, with D possibly TRBD1 on 6 matching bases. The CDR3 length is 12 residues. From germline, CDR1 is LNHDA and CDR2 SQIVND (reference sequence). V dropped 6 bases and J dropped 6 bases, with 11 bases sitting between them.

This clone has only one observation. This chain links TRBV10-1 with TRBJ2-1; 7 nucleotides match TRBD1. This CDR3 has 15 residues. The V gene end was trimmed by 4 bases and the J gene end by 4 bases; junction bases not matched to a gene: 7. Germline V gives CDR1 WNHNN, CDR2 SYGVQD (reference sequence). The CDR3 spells CASSGRTGTYNEQFF. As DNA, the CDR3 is TGCGCCAGCAGTGGCCGGACAGGAACGTACAATGAGCAGTTCTTC.